The T cell receptor beta chain under discussion was sequenced for a study of identical twins. Study-wide points: Insertion counts were lower in abundant cord blood beta clonotypes, a trend that memory repertoires did not show. Modelling underestimated the level of out-of-frame TCR alpha sharing observed in monozygotic twins.

CDR1 and CDR2 from the germline V gene are SGHAT and FQNNGV. V shed 8 bases and J shed 3 bases, with 8 bases lying between them. CDR3 length: 11 amino acids. Points on this clonotype: The antigen is unknown.

TCRdb called the 5' RACE reads again in MiXCR, with one record for every CDR3 protein. This sample yields 200,000 to 250,000 distinct CDR3 sequences, of which 6% to 8.5% are seen a single time; less than 6.5% belongs to the top ten. These records were also assigned to another study, of yellow fever vaccine responses in identical twins. According to that study: Reports say the vaccine T cell response in twins looked partly convergent and partly personalized.

The chain combines TRBV11-2 with TRBJ2-7; D unclear. Input material: CD8+ T cells sorted from blood. The source is a woman between 18 and 29 years old in good health. CDR3 in amino acids: CASLQSYEQYF. The CDR3 nucleotides are TGTGCCAGCCTACAGAGCTACGAGCAGTACTTC.